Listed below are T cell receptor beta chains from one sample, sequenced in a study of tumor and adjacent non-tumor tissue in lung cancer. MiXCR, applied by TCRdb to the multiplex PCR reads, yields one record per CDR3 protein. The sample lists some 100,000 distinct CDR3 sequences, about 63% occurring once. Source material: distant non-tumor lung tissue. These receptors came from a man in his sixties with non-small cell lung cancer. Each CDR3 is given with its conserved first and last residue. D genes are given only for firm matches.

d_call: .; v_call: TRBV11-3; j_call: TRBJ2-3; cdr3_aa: CASSLVCNTDMRYF
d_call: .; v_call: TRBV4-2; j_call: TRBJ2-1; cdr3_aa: CASSQRLGVDGYNEQFF
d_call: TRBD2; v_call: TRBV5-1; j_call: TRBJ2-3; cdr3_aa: CASTTGTSGVSTDTQYF
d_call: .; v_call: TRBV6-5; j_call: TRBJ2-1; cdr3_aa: CASSARDGHEQFF
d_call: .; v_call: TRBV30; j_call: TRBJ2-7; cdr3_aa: CAWSSEGPYEKYF
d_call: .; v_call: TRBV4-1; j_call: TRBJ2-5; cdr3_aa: CASSQSPSGWLETQYF
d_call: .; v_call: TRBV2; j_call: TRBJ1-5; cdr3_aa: CSSSEERSNQPQHF
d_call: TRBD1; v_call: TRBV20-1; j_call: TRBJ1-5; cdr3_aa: CSARNPRDRSNQLQHF
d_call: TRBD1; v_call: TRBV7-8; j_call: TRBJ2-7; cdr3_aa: CTSSLSGTGAYEQYF
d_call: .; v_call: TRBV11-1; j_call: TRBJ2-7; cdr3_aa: CASSSTRGYEQHF
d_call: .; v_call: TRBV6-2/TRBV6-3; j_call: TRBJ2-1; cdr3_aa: CASSYLNNEQFF
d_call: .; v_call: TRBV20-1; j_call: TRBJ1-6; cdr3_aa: CSAGLNSPLHF
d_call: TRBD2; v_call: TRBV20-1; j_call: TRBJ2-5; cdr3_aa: CSVREVGGSKETQYF
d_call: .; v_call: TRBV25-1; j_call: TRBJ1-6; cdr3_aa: CASSEKDPRWTFYNSPFHF
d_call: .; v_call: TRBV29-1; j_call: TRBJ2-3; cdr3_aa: CSSRQGDTRYF
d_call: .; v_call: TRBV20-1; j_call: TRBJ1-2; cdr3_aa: CSASHPVNYGYTF
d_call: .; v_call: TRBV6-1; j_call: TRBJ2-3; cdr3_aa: CASSGNPGDTHYF
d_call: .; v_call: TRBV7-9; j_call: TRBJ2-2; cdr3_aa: CASSPGHPNTWELFF
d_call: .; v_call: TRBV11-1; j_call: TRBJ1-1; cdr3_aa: CASSLVGGENTEAFF
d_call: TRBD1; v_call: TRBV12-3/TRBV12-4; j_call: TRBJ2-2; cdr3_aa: CASRSNRGLNRELFF
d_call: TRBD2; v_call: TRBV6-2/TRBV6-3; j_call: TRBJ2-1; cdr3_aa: CISLLWLEGGPGNGQFF
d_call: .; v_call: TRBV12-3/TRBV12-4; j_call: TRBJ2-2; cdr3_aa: CASSLQGTGELFF
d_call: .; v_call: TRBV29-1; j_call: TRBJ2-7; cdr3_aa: CGVYTPAYEQYF
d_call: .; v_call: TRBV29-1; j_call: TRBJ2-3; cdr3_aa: CGVEASQVGFADTQYF
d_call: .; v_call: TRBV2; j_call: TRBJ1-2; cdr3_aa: CASWDGANYGYTF
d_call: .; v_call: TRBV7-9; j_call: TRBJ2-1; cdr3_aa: CASSWGANEQSF
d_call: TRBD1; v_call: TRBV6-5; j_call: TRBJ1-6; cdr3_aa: CASSYRGEGASPLHF
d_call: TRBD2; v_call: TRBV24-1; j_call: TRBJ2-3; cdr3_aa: CAISERREGHDTQYF
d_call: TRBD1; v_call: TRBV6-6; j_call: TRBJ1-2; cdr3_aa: CASGTGERGYTF
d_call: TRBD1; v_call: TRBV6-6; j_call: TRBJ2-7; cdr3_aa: CASSLTGSASGQYF
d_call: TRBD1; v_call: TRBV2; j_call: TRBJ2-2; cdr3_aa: CASSGGQGPAGELFF
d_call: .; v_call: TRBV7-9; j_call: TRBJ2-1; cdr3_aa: CASNLVRAQDNEQFF
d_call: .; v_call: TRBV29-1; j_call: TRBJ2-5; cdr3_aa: CSIEEVRETQYF
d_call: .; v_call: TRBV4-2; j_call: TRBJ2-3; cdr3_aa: CASSQGGTSDTQYF
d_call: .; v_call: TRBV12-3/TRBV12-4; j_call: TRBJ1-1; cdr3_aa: CASSLSWQGATEAFF
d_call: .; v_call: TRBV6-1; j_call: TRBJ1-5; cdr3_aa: CANGDRHLGGNQPQHF
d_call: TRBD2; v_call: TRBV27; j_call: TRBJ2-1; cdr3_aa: CASTPIVVGLAAYNEQFF
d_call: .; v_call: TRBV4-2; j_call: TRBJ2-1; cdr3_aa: CASSQEFGGMSNEQFF
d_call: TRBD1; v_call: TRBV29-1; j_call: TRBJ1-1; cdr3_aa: CSVEDPTGGRGAFF
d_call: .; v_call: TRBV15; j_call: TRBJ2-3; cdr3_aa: CATNREIRRAGDTQYF
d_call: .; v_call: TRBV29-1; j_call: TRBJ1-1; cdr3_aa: CSVRSSSTEAFF
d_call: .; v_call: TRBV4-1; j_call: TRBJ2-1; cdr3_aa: CASSQDRGGGASNQQFF
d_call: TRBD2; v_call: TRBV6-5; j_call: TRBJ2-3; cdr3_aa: CASKGLASVKGDTQYF
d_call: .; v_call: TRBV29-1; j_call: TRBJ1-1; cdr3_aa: CSVGKAGMGIDIEAFF
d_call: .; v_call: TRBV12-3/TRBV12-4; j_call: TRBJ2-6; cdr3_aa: CVSSHTGTGVGANVLTF